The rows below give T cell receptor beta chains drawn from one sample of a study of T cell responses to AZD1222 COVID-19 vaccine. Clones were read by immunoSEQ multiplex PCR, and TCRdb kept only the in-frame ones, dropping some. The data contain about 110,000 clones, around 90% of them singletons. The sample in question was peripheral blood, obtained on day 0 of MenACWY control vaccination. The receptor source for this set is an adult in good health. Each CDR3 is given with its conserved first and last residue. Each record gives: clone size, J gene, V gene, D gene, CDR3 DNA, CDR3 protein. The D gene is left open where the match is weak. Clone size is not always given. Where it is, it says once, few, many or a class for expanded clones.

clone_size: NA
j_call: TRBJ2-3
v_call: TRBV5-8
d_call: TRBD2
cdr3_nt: TGTGCCAGCAGCCCAGGACTAGCGGGAGCGGATACGCAGTATTTT
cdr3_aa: CASSPGLAGADTQYF

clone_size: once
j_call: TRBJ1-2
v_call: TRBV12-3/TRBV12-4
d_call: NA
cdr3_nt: TGTGCCAGCAGGCAGGGGCCTGGCTACACCTTC
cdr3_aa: CASRQGPGYTF

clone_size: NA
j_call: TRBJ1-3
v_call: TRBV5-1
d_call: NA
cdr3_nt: TGCGCCAGCAGCTCGAACACAGGGTCTGGAAACACCATATATTTT
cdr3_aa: CASSSNTGSGNTIYF

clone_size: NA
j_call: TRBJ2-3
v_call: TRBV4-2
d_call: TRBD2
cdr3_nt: TGTGCCAGCAGCCAAGAAAGACTAGCGGGAACTCCCGGGAGCACAGATACGCAGTATTTT
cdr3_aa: CASSQERLAGTPGSTDTQYF

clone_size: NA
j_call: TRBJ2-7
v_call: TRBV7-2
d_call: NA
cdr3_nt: TGTGCCAGCAGCCGGGCTTATAGCAGGAGCCACGAGCAGTACTTC
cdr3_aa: CASSRAYSRSHEQYF

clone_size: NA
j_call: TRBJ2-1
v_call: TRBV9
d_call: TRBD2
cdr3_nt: TGTGCCAGCAGCGTAACTAGCGGGGGAACCTACAATGAGCAGTTCTTC
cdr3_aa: CASSVTSGGTYNEQFF

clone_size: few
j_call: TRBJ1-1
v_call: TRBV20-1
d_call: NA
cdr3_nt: TGCAGTGCGGGGGGCACTGAAGCTTTCTTT
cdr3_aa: CSAGGTEAFF

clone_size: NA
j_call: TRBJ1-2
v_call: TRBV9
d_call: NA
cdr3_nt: TGTGCCAGCAGCGTAGGCATAGGGGTCAGCTACGACTATGGCTACACCTTC
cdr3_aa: CASSVGIGVSYDYGYTF

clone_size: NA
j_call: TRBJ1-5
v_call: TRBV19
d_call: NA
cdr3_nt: TGTGCCAGCAAGGGTTGGGGCACAGGACAGCCCCAGCATTTT
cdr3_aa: CASKGWGTGQPQHF

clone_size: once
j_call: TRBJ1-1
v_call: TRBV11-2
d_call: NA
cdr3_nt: TGTGCCAGCAGCTTCGCCTCAGGGGCTGGGACTGAAGCTTTCTTT
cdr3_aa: CASSFASGAGTEAFF

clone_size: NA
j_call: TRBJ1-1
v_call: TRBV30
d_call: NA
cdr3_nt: TGTGCCTGGGTGGCAGAGGGTTTATCGAACACTGAAGCTTTCTTT
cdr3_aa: CAWVAEGLSNTEAFF

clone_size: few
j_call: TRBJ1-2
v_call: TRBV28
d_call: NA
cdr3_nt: TGTGCCAGCAGTTTAAGAGGGTTCCTCTATGGCTACACCTTC
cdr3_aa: CASSLRGFLYGYTF

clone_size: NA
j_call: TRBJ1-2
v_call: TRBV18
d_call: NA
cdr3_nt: TGTGCCAGCTCACCAGGCTTAGGGGGGCGCGGCTATGGCTACACCTTC
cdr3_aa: CASSPGLGGRGYGYTF

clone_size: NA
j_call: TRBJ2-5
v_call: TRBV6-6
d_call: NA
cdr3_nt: TGTGCCAGCAGTTATGGGCAGCATAGCCAAGAGACCCAGTACTTC
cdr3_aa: CASSYGQHSQETQYF

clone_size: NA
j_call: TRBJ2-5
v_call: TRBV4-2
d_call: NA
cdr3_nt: TGTGCCAGCAGCCAAGTTTTTGAGTACCAAGAGACCCAGTACTTC
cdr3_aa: CASSQVFEYQETQYF

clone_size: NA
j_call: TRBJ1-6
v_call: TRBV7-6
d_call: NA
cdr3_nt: TGTGCCAGCAGCTTAAGCAGGGGTTATAATTCACCCCTCCACTTT
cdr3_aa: CASSLSRGYNSPLHF

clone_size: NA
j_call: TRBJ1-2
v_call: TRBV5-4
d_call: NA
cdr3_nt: TGTGCCAGCAGCTTGGGGGGGTCAGGGGCCTCTAACTATGGCTACACCTTC
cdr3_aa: CASSLGGSGASNYGYTF

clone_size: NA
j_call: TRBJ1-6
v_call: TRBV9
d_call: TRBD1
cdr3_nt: TGTGCCAGCAGCCCCCCGGGACAGGGCAAATCACCCCTCCACTTT
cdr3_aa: CASSPPGQGKSPLHF

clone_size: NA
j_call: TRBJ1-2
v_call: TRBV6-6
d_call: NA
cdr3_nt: TGTGCCAGCAGCCCTGACAGCAGCTATGGCTACACCTTC
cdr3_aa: CASSPDSSYGYTF

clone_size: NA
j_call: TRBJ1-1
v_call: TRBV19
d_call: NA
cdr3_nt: TGTGCCAGTAGTATAGATCTGGGGAACACTGAAGCTTTCTTT
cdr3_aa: CASSIDLGNTEAFF